The clone carrying this TCR beta chain occurred a few times. Sequencing used immunoSEQ multiplex PCR; TCRdb keeps in-frame clones, though not all of them. The data contain 200,000 to 300,000 clones, over 70% of them singletons. This CDR3 spans 17 amino acids. Germline V gives CDR1 MNHEY, CDR2 SVGEGT. Unmatched junction bases numbered 9, after V lost 4 bases and J lost 6 bases. This sample is part of a study of blood T cell repertoires in COVID-19. About the study: Sites across the United States, Italy and Spain contributed samples from acute and convalescent COVID-19.

The chain joins TRBV6-2 or TRBV6-3 to TRBJ2-2; 12 bases are shared with TRBD2. Input material: peripheral blood. The sequence was obtained from a woman at least 80 years old with acute or convalescent COVID-19. CDR3 in DNA: TGTGCCAGCAGTTTAACTACTAGCGGGAGGAGGTCCGGGGAGCTGTTTTTT. Translating it yields CASSLTTSGRRSGELFF.